The 12 T cell receptor beta chains below all came from one sample that was sequenced in a study of cytomegalovirus exposure and HLA in healthy donors. Both 60 Vbeta primers and 13 Jbeta primers went into the PCR. Assay used: immunoSEQ multiplex PCR; TCRdb lists only in-frame clones, some missing. The table shows about 100,000 clones, with roughly 74% occurring only once. Sequencing was done on a sample of PBMCs. These receptors came from a female donor in good health and CMV-seropositive.

The table lists this clone with many counts. Here the CDR3 reads CAWSVSVAGADEQFF. The CDR3 nucleotides are TGTGCCTGGAGTGTAAGTGTAGCGGGGGCCGATGAGCAGTTCTTC. The genes are TRBV30 and TRBJ2-1, with 9 bases identical to TRBD2. After removal of 0 bases from V and 8 bases from J, the junction contained 8 bases not matched to a gene. From germline, CDR1 is GTSNPN and CDR2 SVGIG (reference sequence). There are 15 residues in the CDR3.

This chain connects TRBV10-3 to TRBJ2-7; perhaps TRBD2 as D (5 bases). The V end was cut by 0 bases, the J end by 2 bases, with 14 bases between. This CDR3 has 16 residues. Germline CDR1 and CDR2: ENHRY and SYGVKD. CDR3 region: CAISESGGQRAYEQYF. DNA for the CDR3: TGTGCCATCAGTGAGTCTGGCGGGCAAAGGGCCTACGAGCAGTACTTC.

This clone was seen only a few times. The chain uses TRBV2 and TRBJ1-4, with TRBD1 matching over 8 bases. CDR1 and CDR2 (germline): SNHLY, FYNNEI. The ends lost 3 bases at V and 6 bases at J; junction bases unmatched: 12. There are 17 residues in the CDR3. The DNA for the CDR3 is TGTGCCAGCAGTGATATCGCCTGGACAGGGAGGGATGAAAAACTGTTTTTT. This gives the protein CASSDIAWTGRDEKLFF.

This chain's CDR3 is CASSREGGAGDIQYF. CDR3 DNA sequence: TGCGCCAGCAGCCGTGAGGGGGGGGCGGGTGACATTCAGTACTTC. The chain recombines TRBV4-3 with TRBJ2-4; a weak D match, TRBD2 (7 bases). The germline V and J ends were trimmed by 4 bases and 8 bases, with 18 bases remaining between them. Looked up from germline, CDR1 is LGHNA and CDR2 is YSLEER. The CDR3 loop spans 15 amino acids.

This chain connects TRBV6-6 to TRBJ1-1; 8 nucleotides align to TRBD1. Losses at the gene ends were 7 bases for V and 1 base for J; bases not matched to a gene: 8. Germline V gene data show CDR1 as MNHNY and CDR2 as SVGAGI (reference sequence). CDR3 length: 15 residues. The CDR3 here is CASNLPGTGNTEAFF. CDR3 in DNA: TGTGCCAGCAATCTTCCCGGGACAGGGAACACTGAAGCTTTCTTT.

This clone was detected once. Other DNA sequences in the same sample also yield this CDR3. This sequence joins TRBV7-2 and TRBJ1-2; D uncertain. Germline V gene sequence: CDR1 SGHTA, CDR2 FQGNSA. The CDR3 length is 11 residues. With 3 bases removed from V and 6 bases from J, the gap between germline ends came to 5 bases. CDR3 region: CASSFLHGYTF. CDR3 nucleotides: TGTGCCAGCAGCTTCCTACATGGCTACACCTTC. The whole variable domain, filled in from reference TRBV7-2 and TRBJ1-2, reads GAGVSQSPSNKVTEKGKDVELRCDPISGHTALYWYRQSLGQGLEFLIYFQGNSAPDKSGLPSDRFSAERTGGSVSTLTIQRTQQEDSAVYLCASSFLHGYTFGSGTRLTVV.

The chain employs TRBV28 and TRBJ1-1; D perhaps matches TRBD1 (5 bases). The germline CDR1 and CDR2 sequences are MDHEN and SYDVKM. This CDR3 comprises 15 residues. V was pared by 2 bases and J by 0 bases, with 10 bases between. DNA of the CDR3: TGTGCCAGCAGTTTACCCCGACAGATGAACACTGAAGCTTTCTTT. Translating it yields CASSLPRQMNTEAFF.

This chain connects TRBV7-2 to TRBJ2-7, with 8 bases that match TRBD1. The ends lost 5 bases at V and 6 bases at J; junction bases unmatched: 6. Germline CDR1 reads SGHTA; CDR2 reads FQGNSA. The CDR3 has 13 residues. CDR3 sequence (DNA): TGTGCCAGCAGCCGCCGAGACAGGGGCGAGCAGTACTTC. Amino acids: CASSRRDRGEQYF.

This clone was observed a few times. CDR3 amino acids: CASSLRSLNTEAFF. CDR3 bases: TGTGCCAGCAGTTTGCGAAGCCTGAACACTGAAGCTTTCTTT. The chain uses TRBV28 and TRBJ1-1, with no clear D. CDR3 length: 14 residues. Germline CDR1 reads MDHEN; CDR2 reads SYDVKM. The V and J ends lost 3 bases and 0 bases respectively, with 8 bases between them.

This chain connects TRBV7-9 to TRBJ2-7; 7 bases line up with TRBD1. The CDR3 is made up of 13 amino acids. Per germline, CDR1 SEHNR and CDR2 FQNEAQ (reference sequence). V lost 11 bases and J lost 7; bases outside the gene matches: 14. For the CDR3, the DNA is TGTGCCGGCGCAATACAGGGGCCTCTAGAGCAGTACTTC. Translated, it gives CAGAIQGPLEQYF.

The chain uses TRBV30 and TRBJ2-4, with 10 bases fitting TRBD1. CDR1 and CDR2 (germline): GTSNPN, SVGIG (reference sequence). V lost 3 bases and J lost 2; bases outside the gene matches: 22. The CDR3 length is 21 residues. The CDR3 protein is CAWRPTPGTGAPGGPKNIQYF. As DNA, the CDR3 is TGTGCCTGGAGACCAACCCCCGGGACAGGGGCCCCTGGTGGGCCCAAAAACATTCAGTACTTC.

This chain links TRBV6-5 with TRBJ1-5; D possibly corresponds to TRBD1 (5 bases). The CDR3 is 15 amino acids. The germline V gene has CDR1 MNHEY and CDR2 SVGAGI. V was clipped by 8 bases and J by 7 bases, with 21 bases between them. The CDR3 DNA sequence: TGTGCCAGCGCCAGATCGACAGTCAATCGACAGCCCCAGCATTTT. Its translation: CASARSTVNRQPQHF.